These 11 T cell receptor beta chains came from one sample sequenced in a study of T cell responses to AZD1222 COVID-19 vaccine. The repertoire was sequenced with immunoSEQ multiplex PCR; TCRdb's copy has only in-frame clones and lacks some. The sample records nearly 110,000 clones, roughly 85% being singletons. The input for sequencing was peripheral blood, taken 28 days after the second AZD1222 dose. The receptors come from an adult who received the AZD1222 COVID-19 vaccine.

The chain employs TRBV11-2 and TRBJ2-1; 7 bases agree with TRBD2. The length of the CDR3 is 15 residues. V was clipped by 0 bases and J by 7 bases; unmatched bases: 6. CDR1 is SGHAT and CDR2 is FQNNGV in the germline V gene. The DNA for the CDR3 is TGTGCCAGCAGCTTAGAGCTGGGACTACGGAATGAGCAGTTCTTC. It specifies CASSLELGLRNEQFF.

There are a few counts of this clone. The V call is TRBV18, the J call TRBJ1-2, with D maybe TRBD1 (5 bases). From germline, CDR1 is KGHSH and CDR2 LQKENI. The V and J ends lost 2 bases and 6 bases respectively, with 16 bases between them. The CDR3 covers 15 residues. DNA for the CDR3: TGTGCCAGCTCACCAATGGACTCTTCAGGGCATGGCTACACCTTC. It codes for CASSPMDSSGHGYTF.

This clone was counted only a few times. The CDR3 DNA follows: TGTGCCAGCAGTTTATTCAGGGGATACGAGCAGTACTTC. It is translated as CASSLFRGYEQYF. This chain joins TRBV27 and TRBJ2-7; D is perhaps TRBD1 (6 bases). The CDR3 sequence is 13 residues long. V lost 1 base and J 4 bases, leaving 8 bases between the germline ends. Germline-derived CDR1 and CDR2 are MNHEY and SMNVEV (reference sequence).

This chain connects TRBV6-5 to TRBJ1-1; D is possibly TRBD1 (5 bases). V lost 2 bases and J 0 bases, leaving 10 bases between the germline ends. This CDR3 is 15 amino acids long. Germline-derived CDR1 and CDR2 are MNHEY and SVGAGI. The CDR3 DNA sequence: TGTGCCAGCAGTTACAGGGCAGGGATGAACACTGAAGCTTTCTTT. Translation: CASSYRAGMNTEAFF.

This clone was seen a single time. The chain joins TRBV6-5 to TRBJ2-2, with D perhaps TRBD1 (5 bases). In germline, CDR1 is MNHEY, CDR2 SVGAGI. Trimming removed 6 bases from V and 0 bases from J, with 8 bases in between. The CDR3 is 14 amino acids. This chain's CDR3 is CASSQGSNTGELFF. CDR3 DNA sequence: TGTGCCAGCAGCCAGGGATCGAACACCGGGGAGCTGTTTTTT.

This chain connects TRBV9 to TRBJ1-5, with TRBD1 identical over 7 bases. V lost 7 bases and J lost 5; bases outside the gene matches: 9. Germline CDR1 reads SGDLS; CDR2 reads YYNGEE. This CDR3 has 14 amino acids. CDR3 nucleotide sequence: TGTGCCAGCTCGGGAGGGGACAGTTATCAGCCCCAGCATTTT. Protein: CASSGGDSYQPQHF.

This clone was seen a handful of times. This chain uses TRBV19 with TRBJ1-5; a weak D match, TRBD1 (6 bases). The V end lost 5 bases, the J end lost 4 bases, and 9 bases lay between the germline ends. CDR1 LNHDA and CDR2 SQIVND come from the germline V gene (reference sequence). The CDR3 covers 13 residues. The CDR3 here is CASSWTANQPQHF. The CDR3 DNA sequence: TGTGCCAGTAGTTGGACAGCTAATCAGCCCCAGCATTTT.

This clone was seen a single time. This chain joins TRBV12-3 or TRBV12-4 and TRBJ2-5; maybe TRBD2 (6 bases). The CDR3 length is 13 residues. The V gene lost 5 bases and the J gene lost 4 bases, with 11 bases spanning the gap. The CDR3 DNA follows: TGTGCCAGCAGTCCATACGGGGGAGAGACCCAGTACTTC. Translated, it gives CASSPYGGETQYF.

The chain recombines TRBV4-1 with TRBJ2-7, with D tentatively TRBD1 or TRBD2 (5 bases each). V lost 2 bases, J lost 4 bases, and 15 bases lay in between. Per germline, CDR1 MGHRA and CDR2 YSYEKL. The CDR3 covers 15 residues. The CDR3 reads CASSQTGTGTYEQYF. The DNA of the CDR3 is TGCGCCAGCAGCCAAACCGGGACGGGAACATACGAGCAGTACTTC.

V usage is TRBV19 and J usage is TRBJ1-3; TRBD1 is a possible D gene (5 bases). V lost 5 bases and J lost 4, with 18 bases in between. Germline V gene sequence: CDR1 LNHDA, CDR2 SQIVND (reference sequence). The CDR3 has 16 amino acids. CDR3 sequence (DNA): TGTGCCAGTAGTGCTCAGGGATCCCTGCGGGGAAACACCATATATTTT. Translating gives CASSAQGSLRGNTIYF. Looking up the rest from reference TRBV19 and TRBJ1-3 gives the full variable domain: DGGITQSPKYLFRKEGQNVTLSCEQNLNHDAMYWYRQDPGQGLRLIYYSQIVNDFQKGDIAEGYSVSREKKESFPLTVTSAQKNPTAFYLCASSAQGSLRGNTIYFGEGSWLTVV.

V is TRBV29-1 and J is TRBJ1-2; tentatively, D is TRBD1 (6 bases). V lost 6 bases and J 8 bases, leaving 13 bases between the germline ends. From germline, CDR1 is SQVTM and CDR2 ANQGSEA. The CDR3 is made up of 11 amino acids. CDR3 sequence (DNA): TGCAGCGTCGGAGGGGGTTTGGGCTACACCTTC. Translation: CSVGGGLGYTF.